The 25 T cell receptor beta chains given below trace back to one sample, sequenced in a study of blood T cell repertoires in COVID-19. The data were produced by immunoSEQ multiplex PCR, yet TCRdb's version contains in-frame clones alone and is incomplete. This sample carries more than 250,000 clones, more than 75% of them seen once, and the ten largest clones take 5.3%. Sequencing was performed on PBMCs or T cells enriched from blood (not recorded which). The receptors come from a woman aged 25 to 39 who had recovered from COVID-19.

The chain combines TRBV5-1 with TRBJ1-4; 11 positions match TRBD1. This CDR3 is built from 15 residues. V lost 3 bases and J lost 7; bases outside the gene matches: 5. CDR1 and CDR2 (germline): SGHRS, YFSETQ. CDR3: CASSSGQGAGEKLFF. The CDR3, as DNA: TGCGCCAGCAGCTCCGGACAGGGGGCTGGTGAAAAACTGTTTTTT.

This clone occurred a few times. The J gene is TRBJ1-2, the V gene TRBV5-4; 8 bases align to TRBD1. CDR1 SGHNT and CDR2 YYREEE come from the germline V gene (reference sequence). The CDR3 extends over 14 amino acids. J gave up 1 base and V 3 bases, and 2 bases lay outside the gene matches. Written as DNA, the CDR3 is TGTGCCAGCAGCTCAGGGGGCTTTAACTATGGCTACACCTTC. Its translation: CASSSGGFNYGYTF.

V and J are TRBV19 and TRBJ2-7, with 8 bases matching TRBD1. The CDR3 covers 15 residues. Germline V CDR1 and CDR2: LNHDA, SQIVND (reference sequence). With 4 bases clipped from V and 4 bases from J, the junction kept 9 bases outside the gene matches. The CDR3 here is CASSKVGTGDYEQYF. The CDR3 DNA follows: TGTGCCAGTAGTAAAGTTGGGACAGGAGATTACGAGCAGTACTTC.

This clone has a handful of counts. The chain couples TRBV27 to TRBJ2-7; D is possibly TRBD1 (6 bases). Germline V gene lookup returns CDR1 MNHEY and CDR2 SMNVEV (reference sequence). The CDR3 contains 15 residues. The ends were cut back, 6 bases at V and 3 bases at J, with 18 bases in the middle. DNA for the CDR3: TGTGCCAGCAGATCTAATGGGAGAGGGGGCTACGAGCAGTACTTC. Protein product: CASRSNGRGGYEQYF.

The genes are TRBV19 and TRBJ1-6; 9 bases agree with TRBD1. The V and J ends lost 10 bases and 9 bases, in that order; junction bases with no gene match: 10. The CDR3 runs to 14 residues. Looked up from germline, CDR1 is LNHDA and CDR2 is SQIVND (reference sequence). The CDR3 coding sequence is TGTGCCACTAACTCCGGGACAGGGTTTTCACCCCTCCACTTT. This gives the protein CATNSGTGFSPLHF.

The J gene is TRBJ2-7, the V gene TRBV20-1; 9 bases agree with TRBD2. Germline CDR1 reads DFQATT; CDR2 reads SNEGSKA (reference sequence). The CDR3 is 14 residues long. V gave up 3 bases and J gave up 6 bases; unmatched junction bases: 9. CDR3 DNA sequence: TGCAGTGCTAGTCCATTGCGGGGGGGCAGCGAGCAGTACTTC. It yields the protein CSASPLRGGSEQYF.

The chain is built from TRBV28 and TRBJ1-5, with D hard to call. The CDR3 is 15 amino acids. Looked up from germline, CDR1 is MDHEN and CDR2 is SYDVKM. With 2 bases removed from V and 6 bases from J, the gap between germline ends came to 14 bases. The CDR3 protein is CASSLPDASSQPQHF. The DNA for the CDR3 is TGTGCCAGCAGTTTACCCGATGCATCCAGTCAGCCCCAGCATTTT.

For the CDR3, the DNA is TGCAGTGCTAGTTCGGAGACCCAGTACTTC. Translated: CSASSETQYF. V is TRBV20-1 and J is TRBJ2-5; D is ambiguous. CDR1 is DFQATT, CDR2 SNEGSKA, per germline (reference sequence). The V end lost 3 bases, the J end lost 5 bases, and 4 bases lay between the germline ends. The CDR3 has 10 amino acids.

The J gene is TRBJ2-2, the V gene TRBV7-9; maybe TRBD1 (7 bases). The germline V gene encodes CDR1 SEHNR and CDR2 FQNEAQ (reference sequence). This CDR3 region has 15 residues. V lost 2 bases to trimming and J lost 4 bases, with 11 bases between them. CDR3: CASSLPGGSTGELFF. The CDR3 nucleotides are TGTGCCAGCAGCTTACCAGGGGGGAGCACCGGGGAGCTGTTTTTT. Together with reference TRBV7-9 and TRBJ2-2, the CDR3 gives the full variable domain: DTGVSQNPRHKITKRGQNVTFRCDPISEHNRLYWYRQTLGQGPEFLTYFQNEAQLEKSRLLSDRFSAERPKGSFSTLEIQRTEQGDSAMYLCASSLPGGSTGELFFGEGSRLTVL.

The chain joins TRBV4-1 to TRBJ2-4, with D tentatively TRBD1 (6 bases). The CDR3 contains 13 residues. V dropped 9 bases and J dropped 9 bases, with 18 bases sitting between them. Germline V gene lookup returns CDR1 MGHRA and CDR2 YSYEKL. CDR3 region: CASRGTGNGIQYF. Written as DNA, the CDR3 is TGCGCCAGTCGGGGTACAGGGAATGGCATTCAGTACTTC.

This rearrangement joins TRBV7-8 to TRBJ2-3; no reliable D call. This CDR3 is built from 15 residues. Germline V gene sequence: CDR1 SGHVS, CDR2 FQNEAQ. V lost 5 bases, J lost 1 base, and 13 bases lay in between. CDR3 in amino acids: CASSTYRDGTDTQYF. CDR3 in DNA: TGTGCCAGCAGCACTTACCGAGATGGCACAGATACGCAGTATTTT.

To note about this clone: Other DNA sequences of this sample code for an identical CDR3. V usage is TRBV27 and J usage is TRBJ1-5; maybe TRBD1 (5 bases). Trimming took off 4 bases at V and 7 bases at J, with 8 bases between the two ends. The CDR3 sequence is 12 residues long. Germline V CDR1 and CDR2: MNHEY, SMNVEV (reference sequence). In nucleotides, the CDR3 is TGTGCCAGCAGTTCTGGGGGGCAGCCCCAGCATTTT. Amino acid sequence: CASSSGGQPQHF.

The J gene is TRBJ2-1, the V gene TRBV19, with 15 positions matching TRBD2. Germline-derived CDR1 and CDR2 are LNHDA and SQIVND (reference sequence). CDR3 length: 19 residues. V lost 6 bases to trimming and J lost 5 bases; unmatched junction nucleotides: 14. As DNA, the CDR3 is TGTGCCAGTAGCGGGTCCCCGGGACTAGCGGGGGGTCGAGACAATGAGCAGTTCTTC. Its protein is CASSGSPGLAGGRDNEQFF.

The rearrangement links TRBV6-1 to TRBJ2-5; 8 bases agree with TRBD2. This CDR3 has 19 amino acids. Germline V gives CDR1 MNHNS, CDR2 SASEGT. The ends lost 4 bases at V and 4 bases at J; junction bases unmatched: 20. The CDR3 DNA reads TGTGCCAGCAGTGTCTTCGGACTAGCCAGAGGGGGGCTCGGAGAGACCCAGTACTTC. It translates to CASSVFGLARGGLGETQYF.

V and J are TRBV9 and TRBJ1-5; 8 bases are a match to TRBD1. The germline CDR1 and CDR2 sequences are SGDLS and YYNGEE. There are 17 residues in the CDR3. V lost 0 bases, J lost 5 bases, and 10 bases stayed unmatched. CDR3 sequence reads: CASSVGGTGWADQPQHF. In nucleotides, the CDR3 is TGTGCCAGCAGCGTAGGAGGGACAGGTTGGGCGGATCAGCCCCAGCATTTT.

The gene calls are TRBV2 and TRBJ1-2, with 9 positions matching TRBD1. This CDR3 region has 14 residues. The germline gives CDR1 SNHLY, CDR2 FYNNEI. Trimming took 7 bases from V and 6 from J; bases not matched to a gene: 9. The CDR3 sequence: CASIPTGGWDGYTF. Here the CDR3 DNA reads TGTGCCAGCATTCCGACAGGGGGATGGGATGGCTACACCTTC.

This rearrangement joins TRBV7-9 to TRBJ1-5, with 7 bases that match TRBD1. The V and J ends lost 1 base and 9 bases, in that order; junction bases with no gene match: 3. The CDR3 runs 13 residues. Germline V gene data show CDR1 as SEHNR and CDR2 as FQNEAQ (reference sequence). The CDR3 is CASSLEGQSPQHF. The DNA for the CDR3 is TGTGCCAGCAGCTTAGAGGGACAGTCGCCCCAGCATTTT.

This chain joins TRBV9 and TRBJ2-7, with D possibly TRBD1 on 6 matching bases. Deletions cut 0 bases from V and 3 bases from J, with 10 bases between. Germline V gene sequence: CDR1 SGDLS, CDR2 YYNGEE. The CDR3 covers 14 residues. The CDR3 spells CASSVGYRDYEQYF. Written as DNA, the CDR3 is TGTGCCAGCAGCGTAGGGTACAGGGACTACGAGCAGTACTTC.

For the CDR3, the DNA is TGTGCTAGTTGGGCGGGCCCAAATGGCTACACCTTC. Translated, it gives CASWAGPNGYTF. This chain uses TRBV12-5 with TRBJ1-2; D unresolved. Germline lookup yields CDR1 LGHNT and CDR2 FRNRAP. The CDR3 is made up of 12 amino acids. The ends were cut back, 8 bases at V and 6 bases at J, with 13 bases in the middle.

The chain is built from TRBV5-7 and TRBJ1-6; D gene ambiguous. TRBV5-7 is annotated as an ORF whose role is uncertain. V gave up 4 bases and J gave up 7 bases, with 3 bases separating them. The CDR3 has 11 amino acids. CDR3 in DNA: TGTGCCAGCAGCGCGAATTCACCCCTCCACTTT. Residues: CASSANSPLHF.

The chain recombines TRBV4-1 with TRBJ2-3; 8 positions match TRBD2. J lost 2 bases, V lost 4 bases, and 8 bases had no gene match. The germline V gene encodes CDR1 MGHRA and CDR2 YSYEKL. The CDR3 runs 16 residues. CDR3: CASSLLAEGPTDTQYF. DNA of the CDR3: TGCGCCAGCAGCCTACTAGCGGAGGGACCCACAGATACGCAGTATTTT.

This chain uses TRBV9 with TRBJ1-2, with a weak D call TRBD1 (6 bases). The ends were cut back, 4 bases at V and 0 bases at J, with 25 bases in the middle. The CDR3 length is 19 residues. Germline lookup yields CDR1 SGDLS and CDR2 YYNGEE. The CDR3 here is CASSPHAGATQTANYGYTF. In nucleotides, the CDR3 is TGTGCCAGCAGCCCTCACGCGGGGGCAACACAGACAGCTAACTATGGCTACACCTTC.

Concerning this clone: The identical CDR3 is also encoded by other nucleotide sequences in the sample. The gene calls are TRBV5-1 and TRBJ2-5, with D unresolved. Germline assignment: CDR1 SGHRS and CDR2 YFSETQ. The CDR3 contains 13 residues. Trimming left V 0 bases short and J 2 bases short, with 5 bases between. The CDR3 protein is CASSLGLQETQYF. Written as DNA, the CDR3 is TGCGCCAGCAGCTTGGGGCTTCAAGAGACCCAGTACTTC.

The sample holds one count of this clone. This chain joins TRBV7-9 and TRBJ2-5, with 11 nucleotides matching TRBD1. J lost 2 bases, V lost 4 bases, and 3 bases had no gene match. CDR3 size: 15 residues. CDR1 and CDR2 (germline): SEHNR, FQNEAQ (reference sequence). CDR3 nucleotide sequence: TGTGCCAGCAGCTCCGGGGACAGGGGGCAAGAGACCCAGTACTTC. It specifies CASSSGDRGQETQYF.

V usage is TRBV19 and J usage is TRBJ2-4; TRBD2 agrees at 14 bases. CDR3 length equals 18 residues. CDR1 and CDR2 from the germline V gene are LNHDA and SQIVND (reference sequence). V lost 4 bases, J lost 0 bases, and 5 bases stayed unmatched. The CDR3 sequence: CASSKGLAGALAKNIQYF. The DNA for the CDR3 is TGTGCCAGTAGTAAGGGACTAGCGGGGGCCCTAGCCAAAAACATTCAGTACTTC.